The next 3 T cell receptor beta chains were all read from a single sample in a study of OX40 agonist ivuxolimab in advanced cancers. Sequencing was performed with immunoSEQ multiplex PCR; in TCRdb, only in-frame clones are kept and a portion is missing. The sample yields some 100,000 clones, roughly 80% seen once. The sample in question was CD4+ or CD8+ T cells sorted from blood, obtained in a trial of the OX40 agonist ivuxolimab. Every receptor here comes from an adult with an advanced solid tumor such as melanoma, head and neck, liver or kidney cancer.

The rearrangement links TRBV7-8 to TRBJ2-7; the match to TRBD1 covers 11 bases. Germline assignment: CDR1 SGHVS and CDR2 FQNEAQ. With 4 bases clipped from V and 1 base from J, the junction kept 15 bases outside the gene matches. This CDR3 contains 19 residues. Here the CDR3 DNA reads TGTGCCAGCAGCTCCGTGGGCGCTTCCGGGACAGGGGGGTCCTACGAGCAGTACTTC. Translated, it gives CASSSVGASGTGGSYEQYF.

The chain joins TRBV5-4 to TRBJ2-1; maybe TRBD1 (5 bases). The V end was cut by 7 bases, the J end by 4 bases, with 15 bases between. Germline CDR1 reads SGHNT; CDR2 reads YYREEE (reference sequence). CDR3 length: 14 residues. As DNA, the CDR3 is TGTGCCAGCGCCCGACAGCGCGAATACAATGAGCAGTTCTTC. Its protein product is CASARQREYNEQFF.

The chain employs TRBV2 and TRBJ2-5, with TRBD2 matching over 12 bases. V gave up 3 bases and J gave up 6 bases; unmatched junction bases: 2. Germline CDR1 is SNHLY and CDR2 is FYNNEI. This CDR3 contains 14 residues. CDR3 amino acids: CASSDGLAGKTQYF. The CDR3 nucleotides read TGTGCCAGCAGTGATGGACTAGCGGGGAAGACCCAGTACTTC.